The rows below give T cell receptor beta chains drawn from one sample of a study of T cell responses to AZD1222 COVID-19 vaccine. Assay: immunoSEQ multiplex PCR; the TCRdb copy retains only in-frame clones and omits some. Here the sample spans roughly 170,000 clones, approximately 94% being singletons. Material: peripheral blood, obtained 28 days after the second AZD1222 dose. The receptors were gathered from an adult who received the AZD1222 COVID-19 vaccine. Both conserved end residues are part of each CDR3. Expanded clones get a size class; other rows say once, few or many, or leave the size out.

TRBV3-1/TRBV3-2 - CASRFGGAGELFF
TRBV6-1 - CASSATLGGQGIRNQPQHF
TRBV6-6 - CASSWRGGSYEQYF
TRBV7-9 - CASSTSDTDTQYF
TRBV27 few CASSLSTGDGSYEQYF
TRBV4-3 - CASSQNVLEKLFF
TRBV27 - CASTRLSGTGAQKNTEAFF
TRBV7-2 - CASSSDRGTGELFF
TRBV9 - CASSAQGAGQPQHF
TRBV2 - CATTEAFF
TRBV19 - CASSIERVSNQPQHF
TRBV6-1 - CASSEFFLGTYGYTF
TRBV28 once CASTFTAPQDEQYF
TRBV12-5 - CASGSRPSSGYTF
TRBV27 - CASSLFWQAGLNTEAFF
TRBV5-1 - CASSGSEGPSSYNSPLHF
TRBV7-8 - CASSFMIGDTIYF
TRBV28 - CASSQSGTSYNEQFF
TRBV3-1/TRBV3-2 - CASSQVLAGQGYGYTF
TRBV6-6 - CASSSAGENYGYTF
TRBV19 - CASSMRGRTNTGELFF
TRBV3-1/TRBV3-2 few CASSLGQGRTEAFF
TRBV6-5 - CASRTSGTYEQYF
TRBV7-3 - CASSLVSGKSPLHF
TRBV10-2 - CASSAYNTGYYEQYF
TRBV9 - CASSQGSGTEAFF
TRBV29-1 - CSGNRGTEAFF
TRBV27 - CASKWQGAYNEQFF
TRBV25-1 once CASRPAGRSGNTIYF
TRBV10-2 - CASGGGSGNTIYF
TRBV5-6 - CASSSPGGGQPQHF
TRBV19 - CASSPGLAGVETGELFF
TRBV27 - CASSRHLGQGNEKLFF
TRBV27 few CASSQYRETEAFF
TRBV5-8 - CASSSGRGPGQPQHF
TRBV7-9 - CASSSRLAGGPEIYNEQFF
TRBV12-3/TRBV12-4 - CASSLGPTAGYTF
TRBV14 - CASSPPGSGPWFF
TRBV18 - CASSPELNTEAFF
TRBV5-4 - CASSLAGTSGGRGYEQYF
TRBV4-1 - CASRPGTSDLNEQFF
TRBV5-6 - CASSLVWEVDTQYF
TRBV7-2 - CASSEGQNTEAFF
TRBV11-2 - CASSQAGGFAEAFF
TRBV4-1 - CASSQDRRPAYGYTF
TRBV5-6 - CASSSRGGNYGYTF
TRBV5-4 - CASSTQGTNEKLFF
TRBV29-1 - CSVCFGGNTEAFF
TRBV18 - CASSPSDLYGYTF
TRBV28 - CASSPASSSYNSPLHF
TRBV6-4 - CASSEGVHEKLFF